A single sample gave rise to the 10 T cell receptor beta chains below, sequenced in a study of CD8+CD57+ T cells in acquired aplastic anemia. The study profiled TCR beta VDJ and CDR3 using genomic DNA as template. MiXCR was run by TCRdb on the reads, yielding one entry per CDR3 protein. Here the sample spans around 68,000 distinct CDR3 sequences, roughly half being singletons. Specimen: sorted CD4+, CD8+, or CD8+CD57+ T cells (not recorded which) from PBMCs. These receptors came from a human donor in good health, serving as a control.

There are many counts of this clonotype. This chain joins TRBV6-1 and TRBJ2-7; tentatively, D is TRBD1 or TRBD2 (5 bases each). This CDR3 contains 17 residues. V shed 2 bases and J shed 5 bases, with 22 bases lying between them. From germline, CDR1 is MNHNS and CDR2 SASEGT. In DNA form, the CDR3 reads TGTGCCAGCAGTGAAACCGGGACCGGGAAGTATTTCCACGAGCAGTACTTC. Translated: CASSETGTGKYFHEQYF.

The chain couples TRBV5-1 to TRBJ2-7, with D maybe TRBD2 (6 bases). Deletions cut 1 base from V and 2 bases from J, with 13 bases between. The germline gives CDR1 SGHRS, CDR2 YFSETQ. CDR3 length: 15 residues. The CDR3 coding sequence is TGCGCCAGCAGCTTGTTTGGCGGGGACGCCTACGAGCAGTACTTC. As protein: CASSLFGGDAYEQYF.

This rearrangement joins TRBV6-5 to TRBJ1-1; D not resolved. V was pared by 2 bases and J by 0 bases, with 10 bases between. Germline CDR1 reads MNHEY; CDR2 reads SVGAGI. The CDR3 has 15 residues. CDR3 in amino acids: CASSYTEGLNTEAFF. The DNA of the CDR3 is TGTGCCAGCAGTTACACAGAAGGACTGAACACTGAAGCTTTCTTT.

This clonotype was observed many times. The gene calls are TRBV19 and TRBJ2-1, with D possibly matching TRBD2 (5 bases). Per germline, CDR1 LNHDA and CDR2 SQIVND (reference sequence). The CDR3 contains 11 residues. The ends were cut back, 8 bases at V and 6 bases at J, with 8 bases in the middle. The CDR3 DNA sequence: TGTGCCAGTGGACTCATCAATGAGCAGTTCTTC. Amino acid sequence: CASGLINEQFF.

The chain couples TRBV11-1 to TRBJ2-1; maybe TRBD2 (7 bases). The germline CDR1 and CDR2 sequences are SGHAT and FQDESV (reference sequence). The CDR3 consists of 18 residues. Trimming removed 0 bases at V and 5 bases at J, with 20 bases between. This chain's CDR3 is CASSLARWGGRRDNEQFF. As DNA, the CDR3 is TGTGCCAGCAGCTTAGCCCGGTGGGGGGGCCGGAGGGACAATGAGCAGTTCTTC.

The rearrangement links TRBV15 to TRBJ2-7; D gene ambiguous. The CDR3 contains 15 residues. V was shortened by 0 bases and J by 2 bases, with 11 bases between the two germline ends. CDR1 LNHNV and CDR2 YYDKDF come from the germline V gene (reference sequence). DNA of the CDR3: TGTGCCACCAGCAGAGATGGCGCCGACGCCTACGAGCAGTACTTC. It is translated as CATSRDGADAYEQYF.

Only a few counts were recorded for this clonotype. The genes are TRBV19 and TRBJ1-2; D possibly corresponds to TRBD1 (5 bases). Trimming pared 2 bases from V and 4 bases from J, leaving 14 bases between. Germline CDR1 LNHDA, CDR2 SQIVND (reference sequence). The CDR3 contains 15 residues. CDR3 amino acids: CASSIPGRGVYGYTF. Written as DNA, the CDR3 is TGTGCCAGTAGTATACCGGGACGGGGAGTCTATGGCTACACCTTC.

This clonotype was seen just once. A clone one base away is much larger, so this may be a read error. The chain employs TRBV30 and TRBJ1-3; the D is unclear. The V end was cut by 5 bases, the J end by 0 bases, with 11 bases between. The CDR3 is 14 amino acids. Germline V gives CDR1 GTSNPN, CDR2 SVGIG (reference sequence). The CDR3 loop reads CAWADGDSGNTIYF. CDR3 coding DNA: TGTGCCTGGGCTGACGGCGACTCTGGAAACACCATATATTTT.

This clonotype was seen only a few times. J is TRBJ2-5 and V is TRBV28; possible D gene TRBD1, 7 bases. Germline-derived CDR1 and CDR2 are MDHEN and SYDVKM. The CDR3 length is 18 residues. The germline V and J ends were trimmed by 4 bases and 3 bases, with 24 bases remaining between them. CDR3 bases: TGTGCCAGCAGTTCGACCACTCGGGGGACAGAGACAAAAGAGACCCAGTACTTC. Its protein product is CASSSTTRGTETKETQYF. Combining the CDR3 with reference TRBV28 and TRBJ2-5 gives the whole variable domain DVKVTQSSRYLVKRTGEKVFLECVQDMDHENMFWYRQDPGLGLRLIYFSYDVKMKEKGDIPEGYSVSREKKERFSLILESASTNQTSMYLCASSSTTRGTETKETQYFGPGTRLLVL.

This clonotype was observed a few times. The chain couples TRBV19 to TRBJ1-5; D not certain. Germline CDR1 reads LNHDA; CDR2 reads SQIVND (reference sequence). Trimming took 7 bases from V and 4 from J, leaving 11 bases between them. This CDR3 spans 13 amino acids. This chain's CDR3 is CASNRERNQPQHF. The CDR3, as DNA: TGTGCCAGTAATCGGGAGAGGAATCAGCCCCAGCATTTT.